This T cell receptor beta chain was recovered during a study of T cells in Graves' hyperthyroidism and ophthalmopathy. The CDR3 spans 13 residues. Between the trimmed V and J ends, which lost 8 bases and 9 bases, there was a span of 19 bases. Germline loops: CDR1 MNHEY, CDR2 SVGAGI. Amplified TCR beta CDR3 regions came from RNA transcripts. Initially, a first-round RT-PCR of the TCR CDR3 employed the HTBI primer set. Each CDR3 protein gets one entry after TCRdb re-called the multiplex PCR reads with MiXCR. The top ten hold roughly 31% of the sample, which has about 760,000 distinct CDR3 sequences, around a third seen once. Patients having uncontrolled infection, another autoimmune disease, pregnancy or lactation were not included. The PBMCs were taken from more than 8 ml of fresh peripheral blood. Turning to this clonotype: Its antigen remains unknown.

Whole-study findings and limits: By a 13 V-J model, ophthalmopathy was set apart from stable hyperthyroidism.

The sequenced sample consisted of blood. The V gene is TRBV6-5, the J gene TRBJ1-2; tentatively, D is TRBD1 (6 bases). This receptor was obtained from a woman aged 40 to 50 with Graves' hyperthyroidism. The CDR3: CASGNGQPGSYTF. The CDR3 DNA sequence: TGTGCCAGCGGAAACGGACAGCCTGGGAGCTACACCTTC.